Listed below are T cell receptor beta chains from one sample, sequenced in a study of radiotherapy plus CTLA-4 blockade in lung cancer. Assay used: immunoSEQ multiplex PCR; TCRdb lists only in-frame clones, some missing. Found here are approximately 40,000 clones, roughly two thirds of them singletons; the top ten hold roughly a tenth. The source was peripheral blood, collected from a patient treated with radiotherapy plus ipilimumab. The receptor source for this set is a human donor with non-small cell lung cancer who had stable disease on radiotherapy plus ipilimumab. The CDR3 runs from the conserved cysteine through the conserved F or W. Each record gives: CDR3 protein, CDR3 DNA, D gene, J gene, clone size, V gene. D genes are given only for firm matches. Only some rows state a clone size, as once, few, many or a class for expanded clones.

cdr3_aa: CASTVDRGLNYGYTF; cdr3_nt: TGTGCCAGCACCGTGGACAGGGGGCTAAACTATGGCTACACCTTC; d_call: TRBD1; j_call: TRBJ1-2; clone_size: NA; v_call: TRBV2
cdr3_aa: CASRPVNRGGYGYTF; cdr3_nt: TGTGCCAGTAGGCCTGTCAATCGGGGTGGCTATGGCTACACCTTC; d_call: NA; j_call: TRBJ1-2; clone_size: NA; v_call: TRBV19
cdr3_aa: CASSQQRGEAFF; cdr3_nt: TGTGCCAGCTCGCAGCAAAGGGGGGAAGCTTTCTTT; d_call: NA; j_call: TRBJ1-1; clone_size: NA; v_call: TRBV18
cdr3_aa: CASSGRDWGSGELFF; cdr3_nt: TGTGCCAGCAGCGGACGGGACTGGGGGTCCGGGGAGCTGTTTTTT; d_call: NA; j_call: TRBJ2-2; clone_size: NA; v_call: TRBV2
cdr3_aa: CASSTAGTSKETQYF; cdr3_nt: TGTGCCAGTAGCACCGCCGGGACTAGTAAAGAGACCCAGTACTTC; d_call: TRBD2; j_call: TRBJ2-5; clone_size: NA; v_call: TRBV19
cdr3_aa: CAIRGNYGYTF; cdr3_nt: TGTGCCATCCGGGGGAACTATGGCTACACCTTC; d_call: NA; j_call: TRBJ1-2; clone_size: NA; v_call: TRBV7-9
cdr3_aa: CASSFRVDTQYF; cdr3_nt: TGTGCCAGCTCATTCAGGGTGGATACGCAGTATTTT; d_call: NA; j_call: TRBJ2-3; clone_size: few; v_call: TRBV18
cdr3_aa: CASSLVRSPLHF; cdr3_nt: TGTGCCAGCAGCTTAGTTAGATCACCCCTCCACTTT; d_call: NA; j_call: TRBJ1-6; clone_size: NA; v_call: TRBV7-2
cdr3_aa: CASSADRLNYGYTF; cdr3_nt: TGTGCCAGCAGTGCTGACCGACTGAACTATGGCTACACCTTC; d_call: NA; j_call: TRBJ1-2; clone_size: NA; v_call: TRBV2
cdr3_aa: CASSPLTFPKNTEAFF; cdr3_nt: TGTGCCAGCAGCCCCTTGACATTCCCCAAGAACACTGAAGCTTTCTTT; d_call: NA; j_call: TRBJ1-1; clone_size: NA; v_call: TRBV27
cdr3_aa: CASRVQDTDTQYF; cdr3_nt: TGCGCCAGCAGGGTACAGGACACAGATACGCAGTATTTT; d_call: NA; j_call: TRBJ2-3; clone_size: once; v_call: TRBV5-1
cdr3_aa: CASSPRQGGSGNTIYF; cdr3_nt: TGTGCCAGCTCACCACGGCAGGGAGGCTCTGGAAACACCATATATTTT; d_call: NA; j_call: TRBJ1-3; clone_size: NA; v_call: TRBV18
cdr3_aa: CASSLGRGSLDSPLHF; cdr3_nt: TGCGCCAGCAGCTTGGGCAGGGGAAGTTTGGATTCACCCCTCCACTTT; d_call: NA; j_call: TRBJ1-6; clone_size: NA; v_call: TRBV5-1
cdr3_aa: CASSQIGLPVGEQYF; cdr3_nt: TGCGCCAGCAGCCAAATAGGACTACCGGTCGGGGAGCAGTACTTC; d_call: NA; j_call: TRBJ2-7; clone_size: few; v_call: TRBV4-1
cdr3_aa: CASSIQAPNQPQHF; cdr3_nt: TGTGCCAGTAGTATTCAGGCACCCAATCAGCCCCAGCATTTT; d_call: NA; j_call: TRBJ1-5; clone_size: once; v_call: TRBV19
cdr3_aa: CSASGQGAFGYTF; cdr3_nt: TGCAGCGCCTCCGGACAGGGGGCGTTTGGCTACACCTTC; d_call: TRBD1; j_call: TRBJ1-2; clone_size: NA; v_call: TRBV29-1
cdr3_aa: CASSQDPGIIPNTEAFF; cdr3_nt: TGTGCCAGCAGCCAAGATCCCGGGATTATTCCCAACACTGAAGCTTTCTTT; d_call: NA; j_call: TRBJ1-1; clone_size: NA; v_call: TRBV4-2
cdr3_aa: CASQEGRDAFF; cdr3_nt: TGTGCCAGTCAAGAGGGGAGGGACGCTTTCTTT; d_call: NA; j_call: TRBJ1-1; clone_size: few; v_call: TRBV2
cdr3_aa: CAWSPTGQGYYEQYF; cdr3_nt: TGTGCCTGGAGCCCTACGGGACAGGGTTACTACGAGCAGTACTTC; d_call: TRBD1; j_call: TRBJ2-7; clone_size: NA; v_call: TRBV30
cdr3_aa: CASSSEDSRGYTF; cdr3_nt: TGTGCCAGCAGCTCGGAGGACAGTCGAGGCTACACCTTC; d_call: NA; j_call: TRBJ1-2; clone_size: NA; v_call: TRBV11-1
cdr3_aa: CASSTTGGGYEQYF; cdr3_nt: TGTGCCAGCAGCACGACAGGGGGGGGCTACGAGCAGTACTTC; d_call: TRBD1; j_call: TRBJ2-7; clone_size: NA; v_call: TRBV7-2
cdr3_aa: CASSQYPAGQKSSYNSPLHF; cdr3_nt: TGCGCCAGCAGTCAATACCCCGCGGGACAGAAGAGCTCCTATAATTCACCCCTCCACTTT; d_call: TRBD1; j_call: TRBJ1-6; clone_size: NA; v_call: TRBV23-1
cdr3_aa: CASSESTYPGYEQYF; cdr3_nt: TGCGCCAGCAGTGAGTCCACTTACCCAGGGTACGAGCAGTACTTC; d_call: NA; j_call: TRBJ2-7; clone_size: NA; v_call: TRBV10-1
cdr3_aa: CASNDGGNYGYTF; cdr3_nt: TGTGCCAGTAATGATGGCGGAAACTATGGCTACACCTTC; d_call: NA; j_call: TRBJ1-2; clone_size: few; v_call: TRBV19
cdr3_aa: CAISESAARVAGNTIYF; cdr3_nt: TGTGCCATCAGTGAGTCGGCAGCGAGGGTGGCTGGAAACACCATATATTTT; d_call: NA; j_call: TRBJ1-3; clone_size: few; v_call: TRBV10-3